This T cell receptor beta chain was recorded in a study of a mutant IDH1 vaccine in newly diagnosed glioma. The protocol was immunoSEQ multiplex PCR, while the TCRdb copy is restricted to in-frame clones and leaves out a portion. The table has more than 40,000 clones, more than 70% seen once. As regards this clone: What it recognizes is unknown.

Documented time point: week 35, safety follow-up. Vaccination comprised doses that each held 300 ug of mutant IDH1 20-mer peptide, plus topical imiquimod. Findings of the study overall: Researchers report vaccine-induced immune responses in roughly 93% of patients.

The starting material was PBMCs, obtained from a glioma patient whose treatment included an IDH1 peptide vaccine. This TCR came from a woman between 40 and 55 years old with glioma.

CDR3 sequence: CASKRDSLLGTDTQYF. The CDR3 DNA is TGTGCCAGCAAAAGGGACTCCCTGTTGGGCACAGATACGCAGTATTTT. The chain combines TRBV7-2 with TRBJ2-3; possible D gene TRBD2, 6 bases. The CDR3 sequence is 16 residues long. Trimming took 7 bases from V and 1 from J, leaving 18 bases between them. Germline loops: CDR1 SGHTA, CDR2 FQGNSA.